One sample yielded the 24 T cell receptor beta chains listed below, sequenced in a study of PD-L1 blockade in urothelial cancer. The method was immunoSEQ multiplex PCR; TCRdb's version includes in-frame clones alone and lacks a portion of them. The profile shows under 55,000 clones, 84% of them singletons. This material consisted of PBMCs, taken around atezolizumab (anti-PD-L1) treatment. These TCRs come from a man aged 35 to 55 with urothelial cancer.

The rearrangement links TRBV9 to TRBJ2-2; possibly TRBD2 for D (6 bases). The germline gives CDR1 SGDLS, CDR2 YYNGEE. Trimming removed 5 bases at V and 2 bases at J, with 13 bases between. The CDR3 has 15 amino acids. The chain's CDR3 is CASSAGTPNTGELFF. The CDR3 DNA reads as TGTGCCAGCAGTGCTGGGACTCCTAACACCGGGGAGCTGTTTTTT.

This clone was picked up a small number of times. CDR3 protein: CASSVERGIAGYTGELFF. As DNA, the CDR3 is TGTGCCAGCAGCGTAGAAAGAGGGATAGCGGGATACACCGGGGAGCTGTTTTTT. The chain carries TRBV9 and TRBJ2-2, with 8 bases matching TRBD2. CDR3 length: 18 amino acids. The J segment lost 3 bases and the V segment lost 0 bases, leaving 10 bases of the junction unmatched. Per the germline V gene, CDR1 is SGDLS and CDR2 is YYNGEE.

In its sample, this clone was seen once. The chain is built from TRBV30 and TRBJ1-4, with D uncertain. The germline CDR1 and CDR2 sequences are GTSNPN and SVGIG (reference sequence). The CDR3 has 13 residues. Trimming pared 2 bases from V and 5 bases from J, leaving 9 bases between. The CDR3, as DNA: TGTGCCTGGAGTTTTTCTGTAAATGAAAAACTGTTTTTT. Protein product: CAWSFSVNEKLFF.

CDR3 sequence reads: CASRVTGSREKLFF. In nucleotides, the CDR3 is TGTGCCAGCAGGGTGACAGGGTCAAGGGAAAAACTGTTTTTT. This chain connects TRBV28 to TRBJ1-4; 7 nucleotides line up with TRBD1. The length of the CDR3 is 14 residues. The germline gives CDR1 MDHEN, CDR2 SYDVKM. Germline trimming cut 6 bases from V and 8 bases from J; bases unmatched to any gene: 9.

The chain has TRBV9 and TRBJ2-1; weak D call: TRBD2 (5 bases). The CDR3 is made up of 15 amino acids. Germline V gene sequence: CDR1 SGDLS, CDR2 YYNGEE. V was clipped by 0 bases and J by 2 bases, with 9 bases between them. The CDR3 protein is CASSVGAAPYNEQFF. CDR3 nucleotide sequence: TGTGCCAGCAGCGTAGGAGCGGCCCCCTACAATGAGCAGTTCTTC. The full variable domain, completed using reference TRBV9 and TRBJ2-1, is DSGVTQTPKHLITATGQRVTLRCSPRSGDLSVYWYQQSLDQGLQFLIQYYNGEERAKGNILERFSAQQFPDLHSELNLSSLELGDSALYFCASSVGAAPYNEQFFGPGTRLTVL.

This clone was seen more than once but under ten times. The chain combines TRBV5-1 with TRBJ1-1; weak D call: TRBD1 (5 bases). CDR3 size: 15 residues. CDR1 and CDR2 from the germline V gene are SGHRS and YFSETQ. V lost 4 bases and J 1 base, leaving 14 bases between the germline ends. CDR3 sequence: CASSTAGVPNTEAFF. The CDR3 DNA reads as TGCGCCAGCAGCACAGCGGGGGTGCCGAACACTGAAGCTTTCTTT.

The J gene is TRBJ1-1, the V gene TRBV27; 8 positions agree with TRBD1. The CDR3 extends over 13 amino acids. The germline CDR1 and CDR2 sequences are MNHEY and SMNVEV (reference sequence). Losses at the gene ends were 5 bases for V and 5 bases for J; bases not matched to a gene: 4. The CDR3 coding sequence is TGTGCCAGCAGTCTACAGGGGGGGACTGAAGCTTTCTTT. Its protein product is CASSLQGGTEAFF.

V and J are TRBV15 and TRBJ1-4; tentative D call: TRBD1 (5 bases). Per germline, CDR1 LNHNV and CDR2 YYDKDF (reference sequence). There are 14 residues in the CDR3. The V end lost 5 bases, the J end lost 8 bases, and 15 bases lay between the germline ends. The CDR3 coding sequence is TGTGCCACCAGCGGGGGGATCGAGGTGGAAAAACTGTTTTTT. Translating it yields CATSGGIEVEKLFF.

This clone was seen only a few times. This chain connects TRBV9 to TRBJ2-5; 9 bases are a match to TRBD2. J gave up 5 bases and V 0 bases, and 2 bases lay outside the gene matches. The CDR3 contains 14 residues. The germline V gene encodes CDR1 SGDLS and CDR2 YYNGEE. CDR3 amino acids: CASSVGGRVETQYF. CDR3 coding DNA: TGTGCCAGCAGCGTAGGCGGGAGGGTTGAGACCCAGTACTTC.

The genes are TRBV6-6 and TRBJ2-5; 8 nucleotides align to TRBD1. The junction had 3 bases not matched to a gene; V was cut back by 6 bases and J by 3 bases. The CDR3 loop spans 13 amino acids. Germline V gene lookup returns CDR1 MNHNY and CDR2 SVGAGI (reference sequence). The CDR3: CASSPQGEETQYF. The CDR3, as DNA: TGTGCCAGCAGCCCACAGGGGGAAGAGACCCAGTACTTC.

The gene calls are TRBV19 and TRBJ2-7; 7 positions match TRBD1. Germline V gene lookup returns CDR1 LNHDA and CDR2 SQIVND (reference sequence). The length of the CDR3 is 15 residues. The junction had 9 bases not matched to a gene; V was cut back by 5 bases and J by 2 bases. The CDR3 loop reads CASSSSPGTAYEQYF. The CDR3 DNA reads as TGTGCCAGTAGTTCGAGCCCGGGGACAGCCTACGAGCAGTACTTC.

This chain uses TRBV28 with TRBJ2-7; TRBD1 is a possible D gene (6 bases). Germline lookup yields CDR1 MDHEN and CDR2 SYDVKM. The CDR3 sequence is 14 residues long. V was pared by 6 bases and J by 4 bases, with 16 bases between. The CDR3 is CASRPPGAQYEQYF. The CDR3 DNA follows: TGTGCCAGCAGACCCCCAGGGGCGCAGTACGAGCAGTACTTC. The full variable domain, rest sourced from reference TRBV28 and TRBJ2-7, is DVKVTQSSRYLVKRTGEKVFLECVQDMDHENMFWYRQDPGLGLRLIYFSYDVKMKEKGDIPEGYSVSREKKERFSLILESASTNQTSMYLCASRPPGAQYEQYFGPGTRLTVT.

The CDR3 DNA follows: TGTGCCAGCTCTCAGTCCAACTATGGCTACACCTTC. As protein: CASSQSNYGYTF. V is TRBV6-1 and J is TRBJ1-2, with D uncertain. V was cut by 8 bases and J by 2 bases, with 9 bases left in between. The CDR3 runs 12 residues. Germline CDR1 MNHNS, CDR2 SASEGT.

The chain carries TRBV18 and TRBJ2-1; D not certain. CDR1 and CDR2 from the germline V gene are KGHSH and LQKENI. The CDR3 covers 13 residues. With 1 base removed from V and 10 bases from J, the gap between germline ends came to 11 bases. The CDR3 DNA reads TGTGCCAGCTCACCACATCCGGGTGAAGAGCAGTTCTTC. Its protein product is CASSPHPGEEQFF.

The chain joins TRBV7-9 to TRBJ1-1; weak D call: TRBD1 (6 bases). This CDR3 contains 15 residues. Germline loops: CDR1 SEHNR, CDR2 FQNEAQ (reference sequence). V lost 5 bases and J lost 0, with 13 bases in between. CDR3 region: CASSRVQGVNTEAFF. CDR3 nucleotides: TGTGCCAGCAGCCGTGTACAGGGCGTGAACACTGAAGCTTTCTTT.

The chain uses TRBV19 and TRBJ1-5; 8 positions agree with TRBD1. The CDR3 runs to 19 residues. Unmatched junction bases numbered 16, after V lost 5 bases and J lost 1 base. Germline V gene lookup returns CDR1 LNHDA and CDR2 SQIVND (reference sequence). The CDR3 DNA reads TGTGCCAGTAGTCGGAGGGACAGGTCAGGTATTTGGAGCAATCAGCCCCAGCATTTT. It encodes CASSRRDRSGIWSNQPQHF.

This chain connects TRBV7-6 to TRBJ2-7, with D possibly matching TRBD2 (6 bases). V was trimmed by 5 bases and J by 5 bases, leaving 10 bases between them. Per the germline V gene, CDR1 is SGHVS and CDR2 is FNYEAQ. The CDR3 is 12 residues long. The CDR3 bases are TGTGCCAGCAGCCCCGGAGGGAACGAGCAGTACTTC. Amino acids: CASSPGGNEQYF.

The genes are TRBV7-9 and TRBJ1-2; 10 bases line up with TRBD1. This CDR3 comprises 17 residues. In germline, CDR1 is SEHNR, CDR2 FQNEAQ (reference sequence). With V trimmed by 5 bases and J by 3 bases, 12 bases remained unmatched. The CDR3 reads CASSLPLGQGEHYGYTF. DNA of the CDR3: TGTGCCAGCAGCCTCCCCCTTGGACAGGGGGAACACTATGGCTACACCTTC.

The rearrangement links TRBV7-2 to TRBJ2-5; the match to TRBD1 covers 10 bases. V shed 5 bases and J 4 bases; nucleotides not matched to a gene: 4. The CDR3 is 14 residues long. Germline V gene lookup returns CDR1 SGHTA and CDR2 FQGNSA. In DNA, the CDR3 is TGTGCCAGCAGCCGGACAGGGGGTTTAGAGACCCAGTACTTC. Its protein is CASSRTGGLETQYF.

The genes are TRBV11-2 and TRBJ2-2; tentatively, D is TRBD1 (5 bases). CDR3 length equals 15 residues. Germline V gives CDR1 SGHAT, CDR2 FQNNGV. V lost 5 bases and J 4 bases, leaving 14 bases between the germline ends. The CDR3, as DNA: TGTGCCAGCAGCCCAGGGCAACGACGCACCGGGGAGCTGTTTTTT. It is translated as CASSPGQRRTGELFF.

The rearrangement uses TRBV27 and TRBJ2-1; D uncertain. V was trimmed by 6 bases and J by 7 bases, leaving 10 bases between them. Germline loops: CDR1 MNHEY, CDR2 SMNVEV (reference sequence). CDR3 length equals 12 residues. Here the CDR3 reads CASRTLRNEQFF. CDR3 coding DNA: TGTGCCAGCAGGACGCTGAGGAATGAGCAGTTCTTC.

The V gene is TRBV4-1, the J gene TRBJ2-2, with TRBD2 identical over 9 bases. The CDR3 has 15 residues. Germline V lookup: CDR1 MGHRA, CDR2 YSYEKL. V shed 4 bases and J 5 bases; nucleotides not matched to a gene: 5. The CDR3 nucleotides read TGCGCCAGCAGCCGGGCTAGCGGGACGACCGGGGAGCTGTTTTTT. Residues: CASSRASGTTGELFF.

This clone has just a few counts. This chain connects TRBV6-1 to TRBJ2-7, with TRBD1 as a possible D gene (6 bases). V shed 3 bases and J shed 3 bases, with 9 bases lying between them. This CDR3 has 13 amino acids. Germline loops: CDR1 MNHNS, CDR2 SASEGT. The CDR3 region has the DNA TGTGCCAGCAGTGAGCGCAGGGGCTACGAGCAGTACTTC. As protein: CASSERRGYEQYF.

In DNA, the CDR3 is TGTGCCAGCAGCCGCGGGCCCACTTTTAATGAAAAACTGTTTTTT. Protein product: CASSRGPTFNEKLFF. The chain uses TRBV7-9 and TRBJ1-4; no definite D call. Trimming stripped 5 bases from V and 4 bases from J, with 14 bases between. Per germline, CDR1 SEHNR and CDR2 FQNEAQ (reference sequence). This CDR3 spans 15 amino acids.